This TCR beta chain originates from a study of shared clonotypes between healthy human individuals. Several immunoSEQ plates received, in even portions, the genomic DNA of each subset. Original methodology: There were no quality scores in the junction-only immunoSEQ sequences, so filtering differed. Profiling relied on immunoSEQ multiplex PCR, and the TCRdb table lists in-frame clones only, not all of them. V, J and clone size derive from that table, while D and trimming were established from the DNA sequence. The sample carries some 450,000 clones, 60% to 80% recorded once. Germline loops: CDR1 MDHEN, CDR2 SYDVKM. CDR3 length: 15 residues. The V gene lost 2 bases and the J gene lost 0 bases, with 8 bases spanning the gap.

This chain uses TRBV28 with TRBJ1-5; no definite D call. The specimen was PBMCs. The TCR comes from a woman aged 40 to 50 in good health. Some clones in this sample may be carry-over from other donors' samples. CDR3: CASSLTGYSNQPQHF. The CDR3 nucleotides read TGTGCCAGCAGTTTAACTGGATATAGCAATCAGCCCCAGCATTTT.